The 22 T cell receptor beta chains given below trace back to one sample, sequenced in a study of blood T cell repertoires in COVID-19. The table came from immunoSEQ multiplex PCR; TCRdb's copy has only in-frame clones and leaves some out. Among under 200,000 clones listed, around nine tenths were seen once. What was sequenced was peripheral blood. The receptor source for this set is a man between 18 and 29 years old with active or convalescent COVID-19.

The rearrangement links TRBV28 to TRBJ1-3; no definite D call. The CDR3 extends over 13 amino acids. V shed 7 bases and J shed 4 bases, with 11 bases lying between them. Germline assignment: CDR1 MDHEN and CDR2 SYDVKM. CDR3 sequence reads: CASKPESGNTIYF. CDR3 bases: TGTGCCAGCAAGCCGGAGTCAGGAAACACCATATATTTT.

The chain joins TRBV19 to TRBJ2-5; TRBD2 aligns across 12 bases. This CDR3 region has 14 residues. V lost 5 bases and J lost 5; bases outside the gene matches: 3. Germline V gives CDR1 LNHDA, CDR2 SQIVND (reference sequence). Here the CDR3 DNA reads TGTGCCAGTAGTGTCGGACTAGCGGGGGAGACCCAGTACTTC. Translated, it gives CASSVGLAGETQYF.

This clone occurred a few times. The rearrangement links TRBV7-2 to TRBJ1-2; 7 bases align to TRBD1. Germline loops: CDR1 SGHTA, CDR2 FQGNSA. The CDR3 length is 15 residues. The V segment lost 2 bases and the J segment 3 bases; nucleotides outside the gene matches: 6. This CDR3 is CASSLYRGRDYGYTF. Written as DNA, the CDR3 is TGTGCCAGCAGCTTATACAGGGGCCGGGACTATGGCTACACCTTC. Using reference TRBV7-2 and TRBJ1-2 for the parts outside the CDR3, the full variable domain is GAGVSQSPSNKVTEKGKDVELRCDPISGHTALYWYRQSLGQGLEFLIYFQGNSAPDKSGLPSDRFSAERTGGSVSTLTIQRTQQEDSAVYLCASSLYRGRDYGYTFGSGTRLTVV.

The chain couples TRBV6-5 to TRBJ1-1; D unresolved. The CDR3 runs 14 residues. Germline V gene lookup returns CDR1 MNHEY and CDR2 SVGAGI. Trimming stripped 0 bases from V and 1 base from J, with 6 bases between. The CDR3 DNA sequence: TGTGCCAGCAGTTACTCAAGCTGGAACACTGAAGCTTTCTTT. It codes for CASSYSSWNTEAFF.

This clone appeared once. The chain links TRBV9 to TRBJ1-2; D gene uncertain. Trimming pared 6 bases from V and 4 bases from J, leaving 10 bases between. CDR1 and CDR2 from the germline V gene are SGDLS and YYNGEE. The CDR3 spans 12 residues. CDR3 in amino acids: CASNGLIYGYTF. The CDR3 DNA follows: TGTGCCAGCAATGGGCTCATCTATGGCTACACCTTC.

The V and J genes are TRBV5-8 and TRBJ1-1; a possible D gene is TRBD1 (6 bases). The CDR3 is made up of 15 amino acids. V lost 3 bases to trimming and J lost 0 bases, with 12 bases between them. Germline CDR1 and CDR2: SGHTS and YDEGEE. CDR3 protein: CASSYSPGVNTEAFF. For the CDR3, the DNA is TGTGCCAGCAGCTATTCCCCAGGGGTGAACACTGAAGCTTTCTTT.

This clone was observed a few times. The chain employs TRBV27 and TRBJ2-3, with a tentative D call TRBD2 (6 bases). Germline CDR1 MNHEY, CDR2 SMNVEV (reference sequence). V was pared by 0 bases and J by 0 bases, with 19 bases between. The CDR3 is made up of 19 amino acids. The CDR3 protein is CASSLSMGGGPRSTDTQYF. As DNA, the CDR3 is TGTGCCAGCAGTTTATCGATGGGAGGAGGGCCCCGTAGCACAGATACGCAGTATTTT.

This clone showed up just once. The chain has TRBV3-1 (or the pseudogene TRBV3-2) and TRBJ1-5; possibly TRBD1 for D (5 bases). Per germline, CDR1 LGHDT and CDR2 YNNKEL (reference sequence). V lost 0 bases to trimming and J lost 8 bases, with 17 bases between them. The length of the CDR3 is 16 residues. As DNA, the CDR3 is TGTGCCAGCAGCCAAGATTACGGTCAGGGATACGAGCCCCAGCATTTT. It yields the protein CASSQDYGQGYEPQHF.

The chain uses TRBV7-2 and TRBJ1-2; D remains ambiguous. V gave up 5 bases and J gave up 4 bases, with 17 bases separating them. The CDR3 is 15 amino acids. From germline, CDR1 is SGHTA and CDR2 FQGNSA. The chain's CDR3 is CASSRGVTTTYGYTF. The CDR3 DNA follows: TGTGCCAGCAGCCGCGGGGTCACTACTACCTATGGCTACACCTTC. Based on the CDR3 plus reference TRBV7-2 and TRBJ1-2, the full variable domain is GAGVSQSPSNKVTEKGKDVELRCDPISGHTALYWYRQSLGQGLEFLIYFQGNSAPDKSGLPSDRFSAERTGGSVSTLTIQRTQQEDSAVYLCASSRGVTTTYGYTFGSGTRLTVV.

V gene TRBV5-1 combines with J gene TRBJ1-2; D may be TRBD1 (5 bases). This CDR3 spans 15 amino acids. CDR1 and CDR2 (germline): SGHRS, YFSETQ. V gave up 0 bases and J gave up 8 bases, with 17 bases separating them. The CDR3 here is CASSLGTGTMGGYTF. CDR3 coding DNA: TGCGCCAGCAGCTTGGGTACAGGAACAATGGGCGGCTACACCTTC.

The chain is built from TRBV2 and TRBJ2-1, with TRBD1 matching over 10 bases. V lost 6 bases, J lost 6 bases, and 2 bases stayed unmatched. Per germline, CDR1 SNHLY and CDR2 FYNNEI. CDR3 length: 13 residues. CDR3 amino acids: CASRRTGGNEQFF. DNA for the CDR3: TGTGCCAGCAGACGGACAGGGGGCAATGAGCAGTTCTTC. The variable domain in full, with the rest retrieved from reference TRBV2 and TRBJ2-1, is EPEVTQTPSHQVTQMGQEVILRCVPISNHLYFYWYRQILGQKVEFLVSFYNNEISEKSEIFDDQFSVERPDGSNFTLKIRSTKLEDSAMYFCASRRTGGNEQFFGPGTRLTVL.

The chain recombines TRBV2 with TRBJ1-2; D ambiguous. The CDR3 covers 12 residues. Between the trimmed V and J ends, which lost 5 bases and 5 bases, there was a span of 9 bases. Germline V gene data show CDR1 as SNHLY and CDR2 as FYNNEI. The CDR3 is CASSKDGYGYTF. CDR3 nucleotides: TGTGCCAGCAGTAAAGACGGGTATGGCTACACCTTC.

V is TRBV9 and J is TRBJ1-2, with a possible D match to TRBD1 (6 bases). The V gene's germline CDR1 is SGDLS and CDR2 YYNGEE. The CDR3 sequence is 16 residues long. The V end lost 2 bases, the J end lost 2 bases, and 16 bases lay between the germline ends. This chain's CDR3 is CASSVQSNRANYGYTF. Here the CDR3 DNA reads TGTGCCAGCAGCGTTCAATCAAACAGGGCGAACTATGGCTACACCTTC.

This chain joins TRBV6-5 and TRBJ2-7; D unclear. Deletions cut 0 bases from V and 2 bases from J, with 11 bases between. Germline values: CDR1 MNHEY, CDR2 SVGAGI. CDR3 size: 15 residues. Written as DNA, the CDR3 is TGTGCCAGCAGTTACTCGAGAAGCAACCCCTACGAGCAGTACTTC. Translating it yields CASSYSRSNPYEQYF.

A few counts support this clone. The junction departs from the called germline gene at one end, perhaps through a read error. V usage is TRBV4-1 and J usage is TRBJ1-1; 8 bases map to TRBD1. The CDR3 has 15 residues. CDR1 and CDR2 from the germline V gene are MGHRA and YSYEKL. DNA for the CDR3: TGCGCCAGCAGCCAAGATTCCCGGTCCGTGACAGGGGAAGACTTT. Its protein product is CASSQDSRSVTGEDF.

The genes are TRBV7-2 and TRBJ2-1; 8 bases match TRBD2. The CDR3 has 14 residues. Germline CDR1 and CDR2: SGHTA and FQGNSA. J lost 6 bases, V lost 5 bases, and 6 bases had no gene match. CDR3 protein: CASSKLAASNEQFF. CDR3 DNA: TGTGCCAGCAGCAAACTAGCGGCAAGCAATGAGCAGTTCTTC.

The V gene is TRBV7-2, the J gene TRBJ2-6; D is unclear. Germline V gene lookup returns CDR1 SGHTA and CDR2 FQGNSA. The length of the CDR3 is 15 residues. Trimming took off 5 bases at V and 1 base at J, with 9 bases between the two ends. The CDR3 loop is CASSPVSSGANVLTF. For the CDR3, the DNA is TGTGCCAGCAGCCCCGTTAGTTCTGGGGCCAACGTCCTGACTTTC. The variable domain in full, completed from reference TRBV7-2 and TRBJ2-6, reads GAGVSQSPSNKVTEKGKDVELRCDPISGHTALYWYRQSLGQGLEFLIYFQGNSAPDKSGLPSDRFSAERTGGSVSTLTIQRTQQEDSAVYLCASSPVSSGANVLTFGAGSRLTVL.

V usage is TRBV12-3 or TRBV12-4 and J usage is TRBJ1-5, with D perhaps matching TRBD1 (5 bases). The ends were cut back, 8 bases at V and 6 bases at J, with 8 bases in the middle. CDR3 length: 11 residues. CDR3 in amino acids: CASGGGQPQHF. For the CDR3, the DNA is TGTGCCAGCGGGGGAGGTCAGCCCCAGCATTTT.

This chain connects TRBV28 to TRBJ1-2; D is perhaps TRBD1 (5 bases). V was shortened by 3 bases and J by 4 bases, with 21 bases between the two germline ends. Germline values: CDR1 MDHEN, CDR2 SYDVKM. This CDR3 region has 17 residues. The CDR3: CASSFWDLGRGGYGYTF. The CDR3 DNA reads as TGTGCCAGCAGTTTCTGGGACCTAGGAAGGGGAGGCTATGGCTACACCTTC.

The chain carries TRBV18 and TRBJ2-7; TRBD2 aligns across 10 bases. The V gene end was trimmed by 2 bases and the J gene end by 5 bases; junction bases not matched to a gene: 9. The CDR3 is 16 amino acids. The germline CDR1 and CDR2 sequences are KGHSH and LQKENI. The CDR3 here is CASSPRERAGGHEQYV. Written as DNA, the CDR3 is TGTGCCAGCTCACCAAGGGAGCGAGCGGGGGGGCACGAGCAGTACGTC.

This clone has just a few counts. The rearrangement joins TRBV7-2 to TRBJ1-1; maybe TRBD1 (6 bases). The V gene's germline CDR1 is SGHTA and CDR2 FQGNSA. The CDR3 has 13 residues. V gave up 3 bases and J gave up 4 bases, with 9 bases separating them. The CDR3 here is CASSFTGSTEAFF. As DNA, the CDR3 is TGTGCCAGCAGCTTTACAGGGAGCACTGAAGCTTTCTTT.

The chain links TRBV27 to TRBJ1-5, with TRBD1 as a possible D gene (6 bases). The CDR3 is made up of 14 amino acids. CDR1 is MNHEY, CDR2 SMNVEV, per germline (reference sequence). With 3 bases removed from V and 2 bases from J, the gap between germline ends came to 8 bases. The CDR3 coding sequence is TGTGCCAGCAGTTTGAACAGGGGCAATCAGCCCCAGCATTTT. This gives the protein CASSLNRGNQPQHF.